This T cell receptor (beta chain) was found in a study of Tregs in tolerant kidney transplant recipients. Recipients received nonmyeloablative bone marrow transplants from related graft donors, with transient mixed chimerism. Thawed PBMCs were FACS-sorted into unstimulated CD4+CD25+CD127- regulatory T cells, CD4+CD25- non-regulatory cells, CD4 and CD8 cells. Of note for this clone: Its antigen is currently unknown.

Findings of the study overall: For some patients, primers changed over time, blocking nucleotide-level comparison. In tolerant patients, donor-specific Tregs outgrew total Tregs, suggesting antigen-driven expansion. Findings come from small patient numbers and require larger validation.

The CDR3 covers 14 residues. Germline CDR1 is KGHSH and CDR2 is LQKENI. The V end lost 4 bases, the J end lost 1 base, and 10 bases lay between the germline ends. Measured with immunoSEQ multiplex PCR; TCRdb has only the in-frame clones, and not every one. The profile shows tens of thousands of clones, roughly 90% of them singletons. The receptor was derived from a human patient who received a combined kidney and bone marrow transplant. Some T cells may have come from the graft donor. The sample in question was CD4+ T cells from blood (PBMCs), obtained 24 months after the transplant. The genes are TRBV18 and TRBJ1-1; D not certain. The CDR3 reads CASSLYGENTEAFF. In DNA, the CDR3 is TGTGCCAGCTCACTATACGGGGAGAACACTGAAGCTTTCTTT.